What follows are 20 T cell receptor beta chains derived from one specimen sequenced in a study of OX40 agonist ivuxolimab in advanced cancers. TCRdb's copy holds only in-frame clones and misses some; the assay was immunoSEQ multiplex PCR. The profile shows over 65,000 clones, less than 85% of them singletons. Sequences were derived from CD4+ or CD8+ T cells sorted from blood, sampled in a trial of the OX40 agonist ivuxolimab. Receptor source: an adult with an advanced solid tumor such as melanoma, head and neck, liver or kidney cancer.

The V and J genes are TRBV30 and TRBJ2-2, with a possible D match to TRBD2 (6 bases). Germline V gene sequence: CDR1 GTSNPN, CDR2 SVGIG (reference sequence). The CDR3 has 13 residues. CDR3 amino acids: CASHSGDTGELFF. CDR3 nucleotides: TGTGCGTCGCATTCGGGGGACACCGGGGAGCTGTTTTTT.

This CDR3 reads CASSLGGTINNEQFF. DNA for the CDR3: TGTGCCAGCAGCTTAGGGGGCACGATAAACAATGAGCAGTTCTTC. The chain uses TRBV7-2 and TRBJ2-1; D is possibly TRBD1 (5 bases). CDR3 length: 15 residues. Germline V gene data show CDR1 as SGHTA and CDR2 as FQGNSA. V lost 1 base and J 5 bases, leaving 12 bases between the germline ends.

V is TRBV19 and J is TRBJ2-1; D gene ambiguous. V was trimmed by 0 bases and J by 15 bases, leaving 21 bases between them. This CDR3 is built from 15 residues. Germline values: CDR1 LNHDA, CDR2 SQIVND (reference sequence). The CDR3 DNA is TGTGCCAGTAGTATAGATCAAGTGGGCCGTACGGCCCTGTTCTTC. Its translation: CASSIDQVGRTALFF.

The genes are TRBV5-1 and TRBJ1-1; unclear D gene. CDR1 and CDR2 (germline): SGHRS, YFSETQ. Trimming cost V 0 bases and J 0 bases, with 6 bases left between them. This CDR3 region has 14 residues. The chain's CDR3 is CASSLDGLNTEAFF. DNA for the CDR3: TGCGCCAGCAGCTTGGACGGTTTGAACACTGAAGCTTTCTTT.

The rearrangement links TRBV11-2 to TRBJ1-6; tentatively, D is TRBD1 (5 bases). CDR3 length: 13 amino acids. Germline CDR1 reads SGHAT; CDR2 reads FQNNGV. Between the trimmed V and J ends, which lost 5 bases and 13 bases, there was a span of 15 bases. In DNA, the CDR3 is TGTGCCAGCAGCCCAGGGCCCCTTACGCCCCTCCACTTT. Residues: CASSPGPLTPLHF.

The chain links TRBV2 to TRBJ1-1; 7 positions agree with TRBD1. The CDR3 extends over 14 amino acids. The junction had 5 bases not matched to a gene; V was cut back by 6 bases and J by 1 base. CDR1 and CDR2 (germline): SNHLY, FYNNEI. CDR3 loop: CASRGTAGNTEAFF. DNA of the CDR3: TGTGCCAGCAGAGGGACAGCCGGGAACACTGAAGCTTTCTTT.

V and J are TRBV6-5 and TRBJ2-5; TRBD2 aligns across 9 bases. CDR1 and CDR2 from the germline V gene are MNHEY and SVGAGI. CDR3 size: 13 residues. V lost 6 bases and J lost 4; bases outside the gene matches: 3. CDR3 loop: CASRLAGVETQYF. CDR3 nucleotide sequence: TGTGCCAGCAGATTAGCGGGAGTAGAGACCCAGTACTTC.

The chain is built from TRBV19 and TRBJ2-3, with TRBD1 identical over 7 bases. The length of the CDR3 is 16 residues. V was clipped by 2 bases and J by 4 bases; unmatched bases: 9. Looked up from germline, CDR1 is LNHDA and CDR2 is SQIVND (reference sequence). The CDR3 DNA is TGTGCCAGTAGTATAACCTCAGGGGGTACCCCAGATACGCAGTATTTT. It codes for CASSITSGGTPDTQYF.

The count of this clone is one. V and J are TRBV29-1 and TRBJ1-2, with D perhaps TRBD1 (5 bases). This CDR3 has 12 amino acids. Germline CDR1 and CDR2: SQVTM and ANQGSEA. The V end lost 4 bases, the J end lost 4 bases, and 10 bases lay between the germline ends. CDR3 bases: TGCAGCGTTGGGGGGGGGAGCTATGGCTACACCTTC. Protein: CSVGGGSYGYTF.

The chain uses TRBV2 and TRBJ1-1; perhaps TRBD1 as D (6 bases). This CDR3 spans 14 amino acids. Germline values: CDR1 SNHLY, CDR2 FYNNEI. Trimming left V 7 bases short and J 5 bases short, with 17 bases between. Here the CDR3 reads CASTVMRGATEAFF. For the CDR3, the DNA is TGTGCCAGCACCGTAATGCGGGGGGCGACTGAAGCTTTCTTT.

CDR3 region: CASSVTGLGGSEQYF. CDR3 DNA: TGTGCCAGCAGTGTGACGGGACTAGGCGGTTCGGAGCAGTACTTC. The rearrangement links TRBV2 to TRBJ2-7, with 8 positions matching TRBD2. CDR3 length: 15 amino acids. V was pared by 4 bases and J by 7 bases, with 12 bases of the junction left unmatched. From germline, CDR1 is SNHLY and CDR2 FYNNEI.

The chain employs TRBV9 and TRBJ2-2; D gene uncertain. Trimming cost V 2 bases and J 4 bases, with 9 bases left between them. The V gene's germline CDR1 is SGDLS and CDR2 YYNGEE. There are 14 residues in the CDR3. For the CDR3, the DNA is TGTGCCAGCAGCGTTCTGACAAGCACCGGGGAGCTGTTTTTT. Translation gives CASSVLTSTGELFF.

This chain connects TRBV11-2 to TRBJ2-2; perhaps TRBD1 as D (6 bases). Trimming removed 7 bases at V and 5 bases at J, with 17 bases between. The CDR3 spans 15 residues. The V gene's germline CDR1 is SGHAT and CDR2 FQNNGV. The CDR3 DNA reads TGTGCCAGCACCCAGGGGATTTATGGGACCGGGGAGCTGTTTTTT. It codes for CASTQGIYGTGELFF.

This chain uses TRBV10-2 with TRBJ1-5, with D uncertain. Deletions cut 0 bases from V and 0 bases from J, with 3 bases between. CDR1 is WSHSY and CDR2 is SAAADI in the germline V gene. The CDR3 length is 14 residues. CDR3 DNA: TGCGCCAGCAGTGAGTCGGCTAGCAATCAGCCCCAGCATTTT. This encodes CASSESASNQPQHF.

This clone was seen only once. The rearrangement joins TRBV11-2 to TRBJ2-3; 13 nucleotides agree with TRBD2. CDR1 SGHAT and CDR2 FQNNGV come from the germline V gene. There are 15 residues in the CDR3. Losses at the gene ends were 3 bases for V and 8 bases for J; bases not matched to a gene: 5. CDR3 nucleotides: TGTGCCAGCAGCTTTGGACTAGCGGGAGCGAGTACGCAGTATTTT. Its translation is CASSFGLAGASTQYF.

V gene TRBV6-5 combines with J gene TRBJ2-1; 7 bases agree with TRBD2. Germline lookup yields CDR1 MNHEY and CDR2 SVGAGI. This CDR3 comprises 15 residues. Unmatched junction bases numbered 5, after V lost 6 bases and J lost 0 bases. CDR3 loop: CASRWDYSSYNEQFF. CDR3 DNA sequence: TGTGCCAGCAGGTGGGACTATAGCTCCTACAATGAGCAGTTCTTC.

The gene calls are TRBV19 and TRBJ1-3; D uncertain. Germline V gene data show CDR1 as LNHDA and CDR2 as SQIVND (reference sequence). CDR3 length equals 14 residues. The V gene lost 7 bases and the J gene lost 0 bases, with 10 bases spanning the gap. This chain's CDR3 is CASKLGYSGNTIYF. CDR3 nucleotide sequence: TGTGCCAGTAAACTCGGCTACTCTGGAAACACCATATATTTT.

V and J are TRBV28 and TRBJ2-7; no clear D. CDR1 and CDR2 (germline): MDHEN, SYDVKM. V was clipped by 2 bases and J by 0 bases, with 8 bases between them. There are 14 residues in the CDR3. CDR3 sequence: CASSLTRISYEQYF. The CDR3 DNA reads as TGTGCCAGCAGTTTAACCCGAATCTCCTACGAGCAGTACTTC.

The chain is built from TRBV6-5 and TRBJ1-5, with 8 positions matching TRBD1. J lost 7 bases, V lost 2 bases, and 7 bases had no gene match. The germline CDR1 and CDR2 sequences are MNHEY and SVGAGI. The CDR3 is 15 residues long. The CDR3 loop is CASSYGRGLQQPQHF. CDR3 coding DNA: TGTGCCAGCAGTTACGGCAGGGGGCTTCAGCAGCCCCAGCATTTT.

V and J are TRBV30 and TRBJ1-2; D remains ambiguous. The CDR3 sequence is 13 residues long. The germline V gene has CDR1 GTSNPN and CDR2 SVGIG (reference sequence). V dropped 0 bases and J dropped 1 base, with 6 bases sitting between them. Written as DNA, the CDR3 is TGTGCCTGGAGTGTAAGCGTTAACTATGGCTACACCTTC. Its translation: CAWSVSVNYGYTF.